This is a list of T cell receptor beta chains from one sample in a study of beta chain features in type 1 diabetes. Sequencing was performed with immunoSEQ multiplex PCR; in TCRdb, only in-frame clones are kept and a portion is missing. Here the sample spans 150,000 or so clones, 6.5% to 8.5% being singletons. Sequenced material: central memory CD4+ T cells from blood. The receptors derive from a woman aged 18-35 years with type 1 diabetes. CDR3s include the opening cysteine and the closing phenylalanine or tryptophan. The D gene is left open where the match is weak. Clone size, where shown, is once, few, many, or a class for clones that have expanded.

abundance	v_gene	d_gene	j_gene	CDR3aa	CDR3nt
few	TRBV6-6	-	TRBJ1-2	CASRPQGGGYTF	TGTGCCAGCAGACCTCAGGGAGGTGGCTACACCTTC
few	TRBV28	TRBD2	TRBJ2-1	CASYLAGETKQFF	TGTGCCAGTTACCTAGCGGGGGAAACAAAGCAGTTCTTC
few	TRBV5-1	TRBD1	TRBJ1-2	CASSPGQGRDYTF	TGCGCCAGCAGCCCGGGACAGGGAAGGGACTACACCTTC
few	TRBV2	-	TRBJ2-5	CASSDPEAETQYF	TGTGCCAGCAGTGATCCCGAGGCAGAGACCCAGTACTTC
many	TRBV29-1	-	TRBJ1-1	CSVRIAGTEAFF	TGCAGCGTTCGGATCGCGGGCACTGAAGCTTTCTTT
many	TRBV11-2	TRBD1	TRBJ2-1	CASSLQGQYNEQFF	TGTGCCAGCAGCCTACAGGGACAGTACAATGAGCAGTTCTTC
few	TRBV7-9	TRBD1	TRBJ1-1	CASSPFRGQGGVTEAFF	TGTGCCAGCAGCCCCTTCCGGGGACAGGGGGGGGTTACTGAAGCTTTCTTT
-	TRBV15	TRBD1	TRBJ2-3	CATSRDLIGTGSTDTQYF	TGTGCCACCAGCAGAGACCTAATCGGGACAGGGAGCACAGATACGCAGTATTTT
few	TRBV18	TRBD1	TRBJ2-5	CASSPPGQGRPYF	TGTGCCAGCTCACCTCCCGGACAGGGGCGACCGTACTTC
few	TRBV7-2	-	TRBJ2-7	CASSLGGQAYEQYF	TGTGCCAGCAGCTTGGGAGGACAGGCCTACGAGCAGTACTTC
few	TRBV5-4	TRBD1	TRBJ2-7	CASSPGGGNSYEQYF	TGTGCCAGCAGCCCAGGGGGCGGGAACTCCTACGAGCAGTACTTC
-	TRBV2	TRBD2	TRBJ2-1	CASRRGGEQFF	TGTGCCAGCAGGCGGGGGGGCGAGCAGTTCTTC
-	TRBV9	-	TRBJ2-1	CASSGTYAGGEQFF	TGTGCCAGCAGCGGGACCTATGCGGGTGGTGAGCAGTTCTTC
few	TRBV14	TRBD1	TRBJ1-2	CASSRQGGYTF	TGTGCCAGCAGTCGACAGGGCGGCTACACCTTC
-	TRBV11-1	-	TRBJ2-7	CASSPRVGIGEQYF	TGTGCCAGCAGCCCCCGGGTCGGGATTGGCGAGCAGTACTTC
-	TRBV9	TRBD2	TRBJ2-1	CASSVSSGSSYNEQFF	TGTGCCAGCAGCGTATCTAGCGGGAGTTCCTACAATGAGCAGTTCTTC
-	TRBV7-2	-	TRBJ2-7	CASSFRYEQYF	TGTGCCAGCAGCTTCCGCTACGAGCAGTACTTC
-	TRBV7-8	TRBD1	TRBJ1-3	CASTPGGPSGNTIYF	TGTGCCAGCACCCCAGGGGGGCCCTCTGGAAACACCATATATTTT
-	TRBV7-2	-	TRBJ1-6	CASRPQGAPLHF	TGTGCCAGCAGGCCTCAAGGGGCACCCCTCCACTTT
-	TRBV4-2	TRBD1	TRBJ2-5	CASSVGRARGLETQYF	TGTGCCAGCAGCGTGGGAAGGGCCAGGGGGCTTGAGACCCAGTACTTC
few	TRBV18	TRBD1	TRBJ2-7	CASSPGTGDSYEQYF	TGTGCCAGCTCACCCGGGACAGGGGACTCCTACGAGCAGTACTTC
-	TRBV7-6	-	TRBJ1-1	CASSLQGGAGGTEAFF	TGTGCCAGCAGCTTACAAGGCGGGGCCGGCGGCACTGAAGCTTTCTTT
few	TRBV7-9	-	TRBJ2-7	CASSLPGLYEQYF	TGTGCCAGCAGCTTACCGGGACTCTACGAGCAGTACTTC
-	TRBV5-1	TRBD2	TRBJ2-7	CASSSGLAPYEQYF	TGCGCCAGCAGCTCGGGACTAGCGCCCTACGAGCAGTACTTC
-	TRBV18	TRBD1	TRBJ2-7	CASSPDRAGEQYF	TGTGCCAGCTCACCAGACAGGGCGGGCGAGCAGTACTTC
few	TRBV9	TRBD2	TRBJ2-1	CASSADPLAGINNEQFF	TGTGCCAGCAGCGCCGACCCTCTAGCGGGGATAAACAATGAGCAGTTCTTC
few	TRBV9	TRBD1	TRBJ1-2	CASSVVGQGSYGYTF	TGTGCCAGCAGCGTAGTAGGACAGGGGTCCTATGGCTACACCTTC
few	TRBV18	TRBD2	TRBJ2-7	CASSKDSGRGYEQYF	TGTGCCAGCTCCAAAGATAGCGGGAGGGGCTACGAGCAGTACTTC
-	TRBV28	-	TRBJ2-5	CASWRQILQETQYF	TGTGCCAGCTGGAGACAGATCCTCCAAGAGACCCAGTACTTC
few	TRBV9	-	TRBJ2-2	CASSVGGTDWGELFF	TGTGCCAGCAGCGTAGGCGGAACGGACTGGGGGGAGCTGTTTTTT
few	TRBV27	TRBD2	TRBJ2-5	CASRTSGSAMQTQYF	TGTGCCAGCAGGACTAGCGGGAGTGCGATGCAGACCCAGTACTTC
-	TRBV5-1	TRBD1	TRBJ2-2	CASSLRGQTANTGELFF	TGCGCCAGCAGCTTGAGGGGACAGACCGCGAACACCGGGGAGCTGTTTTTT